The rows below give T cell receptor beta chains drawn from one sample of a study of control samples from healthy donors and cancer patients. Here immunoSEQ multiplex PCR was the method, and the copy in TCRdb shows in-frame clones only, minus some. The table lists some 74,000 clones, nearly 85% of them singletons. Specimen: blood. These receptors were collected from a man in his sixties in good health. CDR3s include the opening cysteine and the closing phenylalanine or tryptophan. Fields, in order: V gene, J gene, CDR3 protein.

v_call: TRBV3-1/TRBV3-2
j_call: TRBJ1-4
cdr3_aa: CASSHGNGQTTNEKLFF

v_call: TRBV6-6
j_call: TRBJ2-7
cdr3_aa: CASSKPTGTTYEQYF

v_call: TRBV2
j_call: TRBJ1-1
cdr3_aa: CASSVLENTEAFF

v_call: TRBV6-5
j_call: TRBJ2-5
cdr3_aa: CASSYRGVETQYF

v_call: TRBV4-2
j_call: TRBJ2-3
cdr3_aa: CASSPLAGGSENTQYF

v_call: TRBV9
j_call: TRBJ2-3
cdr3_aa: CASSVTGASTDTQYF

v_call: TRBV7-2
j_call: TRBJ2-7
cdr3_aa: CASSPQGQGHSEQYF

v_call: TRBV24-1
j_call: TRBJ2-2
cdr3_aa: CATSGRGPGELFF

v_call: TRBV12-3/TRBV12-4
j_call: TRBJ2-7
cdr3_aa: CASSRETGTSVYF

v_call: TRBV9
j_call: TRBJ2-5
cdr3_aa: CASSVAPTEPQETQYF